The present T cell receptor (beta chain) was sequenced within a study of shared clonotypes between healthy human individuals. Study as a whole: Samples came from a couple of female and a few male donors aged 18 to 49.

How the authors handled the data: Without quality scores, immunoSEQ junctional reads could not be filtered like full-length reads. Here immunoSEQ multiplex PCR was the method, and the copy in TCRdb shows in-frame clones only, minus some. V, J and clone size were drawn from that table, and D and trimming were deduced from the DNA. The sample records around 350,000 clones, roughly 70% being singletons. Germline V gene data show CDR1 as SGHTS and CDR2 as YDEGEE. V shed 0 bases, J shed 3 bases, and the junction held 8 bases outside the gene matches. The length of the CDR3 is 16 residues. This clonotype originated in a man aged 25-45 years in good health. The V gene is TRBV5-8, the J gene TRBJ2-5, with 7 bases aligning to TRBD1. The sample was memory CD4+ T cells sorted from blood. Subset meaning: CD45RA-negative fraction. CDR3 DNA sequence: TGTGCCAGCAGCTTGGGGACAGGTCTTCCGAAAGAGACCCAGTACTTC. It encodes CASSLGTGLPKETQYF.